The 27 T cell receptor beta chains below all came from one sample that was sequenced in a study of CD8 T cells in Susac syndrome. Random hexamers served to reverse transcribe about 0.5 to 1 ug RNA. Via MiXCR, TCRdb re-called the immunoSEQ multiplex PCR reads, giving one row per CDR3 protein. The profile shows 140,000 to 150,000 distinct CDR3 sequences, around 95% of them singletons. Material for sequencing was CD4+ T cells from PBMCs. These receptors all come from a human donor with Susac syndrome.

This chain uses TRBV4-1 with TRBJ2-3; 8 bases agree with TRBD2. The CDR3 extends over 18 amino acids. Per the germline V gene, CDR1 is MGHRA and CDR2 is YSYEKL. Trimming took 0 bases from V and 0 from J; bases not matched to a gene: 8. CDR3 in DNA: TGCGCCAGCAGCCAAGATGGGGGTAGCGGGGCTAGCACAGATACGCAGTATTTT. This encodes CASSQDGGSGASTDTQYF.

The V gene is TRBV12-3 or TRBV12-4, the J gene TRBJ1-2; D remains ambiguous. V shed 2 bases and J shed 8 bases, with 15 bases lying between them. The CDR3 is 14 amino acids. The CDR3 bases are TGTGCCAGCAGTTTACTCCCGCAGACTGGGGGCTACACCTTC. Protein product: CASSLLPQTGGYTF.

The chain has TRBV20-1 and TRBJ1-2; 7 bases fit TRBD1. Germline V gene sequence: CDR1 DFQATT, CDR2 SNEGSKA (reference sequence). J gave up 0 bases and V 2 bases, and 9 bases lay outside the gene matches. The CDR3 has 16 residues. CDR3 residues: CSARRQGGPSNYGYTF. The CDR3 DNA follows: TGCAGTGCTAGACGGCAAGGGGGCCCGTCTAACTATGGCTACACCTTC.

The genes are TRBV12-3 or TRBV12-4 and TRBJ1-2; no firm D call. V lost 6 bases and J 4 bases, leaving 18 bases between the germline ends. The CDR3 length is 15 residues. This CDR3 is CASSELPVGSYGYTF. The CDR3 nucleotides read TGTGCCAGCAGCGAATTACCAGTCGGGTCCTATGGCTACACCTTC.

In nucleotides, the CDR3 is TGCGCCAGCAGCCAAAATCACGGGCCCCAGCATTTT. Its translation: CASSQNHGPQHF. The chain employs TRBV4-1 and TRBJ1-5; no firm D call. Trimming removed 2 bases from V and 9 bases from J, with 8 bases in between. The CDR3 spans 12 residues. Looked up from germline, CDR1 is MGHRA and CDR2 is YSYEKL.

V and J are TRBV5-1 and TRBJ2-3, with TRBD2 as a possible D gene (5 bases). Germline CDR1 SGHRS, CDR2 YFSETQ. The V end lost 4 bases, the J end lost 5 bases, and 14 bases lay between the germline ends. CDR3 size: 14 residues. This CDR3 reads CASSQVTGKDTQYF. The CDR3 DNA is TGCGCCAGCAGCCAAGTCACGGGGAAAGATACGCAGTATTTT.

The chain has TRBV11-2 and TRBJ2-1; possibly TRBD1 for D (6 bases). V shed 1 base and J shed 12 bases, with 13 bases lying between them. The CDR3 has 13 residues. In germline, CDR1 is SGHAT, CDR2 FQNNGV. The CDR3 protein is CASSLGENRVQFF. In DNA, the CDR3 is TGTGCCAGCAGCTTAGGTGAAAACAGGGTGCAGTTCTTC.

The rearrangement uses TRBV25-1 and TRBJ2-1, with 9 bases identical to TRBD2. Germline loops: CDR1 MGHDK, CDR2 SYGVNS. The length of the CDR3 is 18 residues. V shed 4 bases, J shed 6 bases, and the junction held 16 bases outside the gene matches. CDR3 coding DNA: TGTGCCAGCAGTGGGGCGGTTTGGTCGACTAGCGGTTCCAATGAGCAGTTCTTC. Protein product: CASSGAVWSTSGSNEQFF. Complete variable domain (other parts from reference TRBV25-1 and TRBJ2-1): EADIYQTPRYLVIGTGKKITLECSQTMGHDKMYWYQQDPGMELHLIHYSYGVNSTEKGDLSSESTVSRIRTEHFPLTLESARPSHTSQYLCASSGAVWSTSGSNEQFFGPGTRLTVL.

V and J are TRBV3-1 and TRBJ2-7; D is uncertain. Germline loops: CDR1 LGHDT, CDR2 YNNKEL (reference sequence). The length of the CDR3 is 12 residues. Deletions cut 3 bases from V and 5 bases from J, with 8 bases between. The CDR3 coding sequence is TGTGCCAGCAGCCAGACCACAAACGAGCAGTACTTC. Its protein product is CASSQTTNEQYF.

The chain employs TRBV2 and TRBJ2-3; a possible D gene is TRBD2 (6 bases). The CDR3 spans 12 residues. Germline V gives CDR1 SNHLY, CDR2 FYNNEI. The V end was cut by 9 bases, the J end by 6 bases, with 13 bases between. The CDR3: CARGTAGDTQYF. The DNA for the CDR3 is TGTGCCAGAGGGACCGCGGGGGATACGCAGTATTTT.

This clonotype was seen a handful of times. The J gene is TRBJ2-3, the V gene TRBV27, with 11 nucleotides matching TRBD2. V lost 3 bases and J lost 1; bases outside the gene matches: 3. The CDR3 is 16 residues long. Germline loops: CDR1 MNHEY, CDR2 SMNVEV (reference sequence). The CDR3 DNA reads as TGTGCCAGCAGTTTGAGACTAGCGGGGCGCACAGATACGCAGTATTTT. The encoded protein is CASSLRLAGRTDTQYF.

This rearrangement joins TRBV4-1 to TRBJ2-7, with TRBD1 identical over 9 bases. The CDR3 covers 13 residues. Germline CDR1 and CDR2: MGHRA and YSYEKL. Trimming took 6 bases from V and 3 from J; bases not matched to a gene: 3. CDR3 bases: TGCGCCAGCAGGCGGACAGGGGACTACGAGCAGTACTTC. This translates into CASRRTGDYEQYF.

This chain connects TRBV28 to TRBJ2-7; 12 bases align to TRBD1. Trimming cost V 6 bases and J 4 bases; bases outside gene matches: 4. Germline assignment: CDR1 MDHEN and CDR2 SYDVKM. CDR3 length equals 14 residues. CDR3 sequence: CASRKGQGAYEQYF. The CDR3, as DNA: TGTGCCAGCAGAAAGGGACAGGGGGCGTACGAGCAGTACTTC.

The chain employs TRBV20-1 and TRBJ1-1; D is unclear. CDR1 is DFQATT, CDR2 SNEGSKA, per germline (reference sequence). The CDR3 is 14 residues long. V dropped 0 bases and J dropped 3 bases, with 11 bases sitting between them. The CDR3 DNA sequence: TGCAGTGCTAGAGATGGGAGTTCGGACACTGAAGCTTTCTTT. Translated: CSARDGSSDTEAFF.

The V and J genes are TRBV9 and TRBJ2-3; 11 nucleotides align to TRBD2. The CDR3 runs to 15 residues. Germline trimming cut 2 bases from V and 5 bases from J; bases unmatched to any gene: 4. Per the germline V gene, CDR1 is SGDLS and CDR2 is YYNGEE. The CDR3 protein is CASSVGLAEGDTQYF. CDR3 nucleotide sequence: TGTGCCAGCAGCGTGGGACTAGCGGAAGGAGATACGCAGTATTTT.

The chain recombines TRBV20-1 with TRBJ2-7; perhaps D is TRBD1 or TRBD2 (5 bases each). This CDR3 has 17 residues. CDR1 and CDR2 from the germline V gene are DFQATT and SNEGSKA (reference sequence). V lost 2 bases to trimming and J lost 3 bases, with 23 bases between them. The CDR3 DNA is TGCAGTGCTAGACCCCTTCTGGCTCTACGGGACGGCTACGAGCAGTACTTC. This sequence encodes CSARPLLALRDGYEQYF.

The chain carries TRBV9 and TRBJ2-2, with D possibly being TRBD1 or TRBD2 (5 bases each). The CDR3 has 16 amino acids. Per the germline V gene, CDR1 is SGDLS and CDR2 is YYNGEE. V shed 3 bases and J shed 2 bases, with 14 bases lying between them. This CDR3 reads CASSAQGPKNTGELFF. The CDR3 region has the DNA TGTGCCAGCAGCGCCCAGGGACCGAAAAACACCGGGGAGCTGTTTTTT.

The rearrangement uses TRBV12-3 or TRBV12-4 and TRBJ2-5; 7 nucleotides line up with TRBD2. V shed 6 bases, J shed 6 bases, and the junction held 1 base outside the gene matches. The CDR3 sequence is 11 residues long. The CDR3 region is CASSGGKTQYF. DNA for the CDR3: TGTGCCAGCAGCGGGGGGAAGACCCAGTACTTC.

This rearrangement joins TRBV20-1 to TRBJ2-1; TRBD2 agrees at 7 bases. Per germline, CDR1 DFQATT and CDR2 SNEGSKA (reference sequence). This CDR3 is built from 14 residues. Trimming removed 0 bases from V and 7 bases from J; junction bases left unmatched: 6. CDR3 protein: CSARDKTSSNEQFF. CDR3 sequence (DNA): TGCAGTGCTAGAGATAAGACTAGCAGTAATGAGCAGTTCTTC.

This chain uses TRBV29-1 with TRBJ2-4; D gene uncertain. This CDR3 has 11 residues. The germline V and J ends were trimmed by 4 bases and 8 bases, with 9 bases remaining between them. The V gene's germline CDR1 is SQVTM and CDR2 ANQGSEA. DNA of the CDR3: TGCAGCGTTGTCCACCGGGACATTCAGTACTTC. This encodes CSVVHRDIQYF.

The chain joins TRBV12-3 or TRBV12-4 to TRBJ1-6; D may be TRBD1 (6 bases). The V end was cut by 5 bases, the J end by 6 bases, with 14 bases between. The CDR3 extends over 15 amino acids. This chain's CDR3 is CASSLGGPSNSPLHF. In nucleotides, the CDR3 is TGTGCCAGCAGTCTGGGGGGGCCTTCTAATTCACCCCTCCACTTT.

The CDR3 DNA is TGTGCCAGCTCACCGGGAGGGACAGGAACCAACACTGAAGCTTTCTTT. It encodes CASSPGGTGTNTEAFF. The rearrangement joins TRBV18 to TRBJ1-1, with TRBD1 matching 8 bases. CDR3 size: 16 residues. Germline trimming cut 3 bases from V and 2 bases from J; bases unmatched to any gene: 8. CDR1 and CDR2 from the germline V gene are KGHSH and LQKENI.

CDR3 in amino acids: CASSELFSYEQYF. Here the CDR3 DNA reads TGTGCCAGCAGTGAACTATTCTCCTACGAGCAGTACTTC. The chain has TRBV25-1 and TRBJ2-7; no reliable D call. From germline, CDR1 is MGHDK and CDR2 SYGVNS. The V gene lost 2 bases and the J gene lost 0 bases, with 5 bases spanning the gap. This CDR3 is built from 13 residues.

The V and J genes are TRBV13 and TRBJ1-2; D gene unclear. The CDR3 has 15 residues. The germline V gene has CDR1 PRHDT and CDR2 FYEKMQ (reference sequence). Trimming removed 2 bases from V and 1 base from J, with 11 bases in between. The CDR3 DNA follows: TGTGCCAGCAGCTTATATAACAGCCTTAACTATGGCTACACCTTC. Amino acids: CASSLYNSLNYGYTF.

The rearrangement uses TRBV7-2 and TRBJ2-3, with 9 bases matching TRBD2. V lost 5 bases and J lost 4; bases outside the gene matches: 19. This CDR3 spans 19 amino acids. Per the germline V gene, CDR1 is SGHTA and CDR2 is FQGNSA. This CDR3 reads CASSLRGGRAGSGADTQYF. The CDR3 DNA reads TGTGCCAGCAGCCTTCGTGGCGGGAGGGCCGGATCGGGGGCAGATACGCAGTATTTT.

This clonotype was seen only once. The CDR3 loop reads CASSHAGQADQPQHF. DNA of the CDR3: TGCGCCAGCAGCCATGCCGGACAGGCTGATCAGCCCCAGCATTTT. The chain joins TRBV4-1 to TRBJ1-5; TRBD1 agrees at 7 bases. The J segment lost 5 bases and the V segment lost 3 bases, leaving 7 bases of the junction unmatched. Germline V gene data show CDR1 as MGHRA and CDR2 as YSYEKL. This CDR3 has 15 residues.

The V and J genes are TRBV4-1 and TRBJ2-1, with D possibly TRBD2 on 6 matching bases. From germline, CDR1 is MGHRA and CDR2 YSYEKL. The CDR3 contains 16 residues. Trimming shortened V by 0 bases and J by 3 bases, and 12 bases separated the two germline ends. In DNA, the CDR3 is TGCGCCAGCAGCCAAGAACCGGGGGAGATCTACAATGAGCAGTTCTTC. Translated: CASSQEPGEIYNEQFF.